A single sample gave rise to the 20 T cell receptor beta chains below, sequenced in a study of T cells in Graves' hyperthyroidism and ophthalmopathy. It was RNA transcripts that yielded the amplified TCR beta CDR3 regions. Initially, a first-round RT-PCR of the TCR CDR3 employed the HTBI primer set. Each CDR3 protein gets one entry after TCRdb re-called the multiplex PCR reads with MiXCR. The table has a few hundred thousand distinct CDR3 sequences, roughly 15% seen once; the top ten hold more than 11%. The sample taken for sequencing was blood. The receptors stem from a woman in her forties with Graves' hyperthyroidism.

This clonotype was seen repeatedly, ten times or more. This chain uses TRBV28 with TRBJ2-2; 9 nucleotides align to TRBD1. Germline CDR1 reads MDHEN; CDR2 reads SYDVKM. The CDR3 runs 16 residues. J lost 6 bases, V lost 6 bases, and 11 bases had no gene match. The CDR3 protein is CASRHRDRALPGELFF. CDR3 in DNA: TGTGCCAGCAGGCACCGGGACAGGGCGCTCCCCGGGGAGCTGTTTTTT.

Concerning this clonotype itself: A much larger clone lies one base from this, so it may be a read error. The gene calls are TRBV12-3 or TRBV12-4 and TRBJ2-3, with TRBD1 matching over 10 bases. The CDR3 sequence is 17 residues long. The CDR3 DNA reads as TGTACCAGCAGCACACACGACAGGGGGCGGGAGACAGATACGCAGTATTTT. It is translated as CTSSTHDRGRETDTQYF.

This clonotype was seen repeatedly, ten times or more. The chain carries TRBV28 and TRBJ2-7; 9 bases are shared with TRBD1. This CDR3 has 16 residues. From germline, CDR1 is MDHEN and CDR2 SYDVKM. V shed 1 base, J shed 5 bases, and the junction held 9 bases outside the gene matches. The CDR3 nucleotides are TGTGCCAGCAGTTTATTAATCGGGACAGGGCCCGACGAGCAGTACTTC. The encoded protein is CASSLLIGTGPDEQYF.

In this sample, this clonotype turned up many times. The chain uses TRBV6-1 and TRBJ1-2; D gene uncertain. Trimming stripped 1 base from V and 2 bases from J, with 2 bases between. CDR1 is MNHNS and CDR2 is SASEGT in the germline V gene. CDR3 length: 12 amino acids. CDR3 loop: CASSEGNYGYTF. In DNA, the CDR3 is TGTGCCAGCAGTGAAGGGAACTATGGCTACACCTTC.

This clonotype was counted a single time. The chain couples TRBV29-1 to TRBJ2-3, with D perhaps TRBD2 (6 bases). Germline V lookup: CDR1 SQVTM, CDR2 ANQGSEA. V was trimmed by 3 bases and J by 2 bases, leaving 18 bases between them. The CDR3 is 16 amino acids. The CDR3 nucleotides read TGCAGCGTTGAGGGCCTTAGCGGTTACCCCACAGATACGCAGTATTTT. Translated: CSVEGLSGYPTDTQYF.

This clonotype was recorded a few times. This chain joins TRBV6-1 and TRBJ2-2; weak D call: TRBD1 (6 bases). V gave up 7 bases and J gave up 2 bases, with 11 bases separating them. This CDR3 has 14 amino acids. CDR1 is MNHNS and CDR2 is SASEGT in the germline V gene. This CDR3 is CASKKGGNTGELFF. The CDR3 DNA reads TGTGCCAGCAAAAAAGGGGGTAACACCGGGGAGCTGTTTTTT.

This clonotype has ten or more counts. For the CDR3, the DNA is TGTGCCAGCAGTTTCGGACTAGTTGGCGAGCAGTACTTC. It translates to CASSFGLVGEQYF. The chain couples TRBV27 to TRBJ2-7, with 7 bases that match TRBD2. Germline CDR1 and CDR2: MNHEY and SMNVEV (reference sequence). The CDR3 contains 13 residues. V gave up 3 bases and J gave up 6 bases; unmatched junction bases: 5.

This clonotype was observed at least ten times. The chain combines TRBV6-1 with TRBJ2-7, with TRBD2 matching over 9 bases. This CDR3 contains 15 residues. After removal of 8 bases from V and 3 bases from J, the junction contained 11 bases not matched to a gene. Germline loops: CDR1 MNHNS, CDR2 SASEGT. The DNA of the CDR3 is TGTGCCAGCTCTAAAATAGCGGGAGACCACTACGAGCAGTACTTC. Residues: CASSKIAGDHYEQYF.

This clonotype was seen repeatedly, ten times or more. The V gene is TRBV4-1, the J gene TRBJ2-3; the D is unclear. V was pared by 3 bases and J by 0 bases, with 10 bases between. The CDR3 is 15 residues long. CDR1 is MGHRA, CDR2 YSYEKL, per germline. The CDR3 coding sequence is TGCGCCAGCAGCCAGGAGATCTCTAGCACAGATACGCAGTATTTT. This gives the protein CASSQEISSTDTQYF.

Many counts were recorded for this clonotype. V and J are TRBV12-3 or TRBV12-4 and TRBJ1-1; D perhaps matches TRBD1 (5 bases). The CDR3 covers 14 residues. The ends were cut back, 5 bases at V and 6 bases at J, with 16 bases in the middle. The CDR3 sequence is CASSPETVKAEAFF. Here the CDR3 DNA reads TGTGCCAGCAGTCCGGAGACAGTAAAAGCTGAAGCTTTCTTT.

V usage is TRBV29-1 and J usage is TRBJ2-3; D gene ambiguous. Between the trimmed V and J ends, which lost 5 bases and 3 bases, there was a span of 24 bases. Looked up from germline, CDR1 is SQVTM and CDR2 is ANQGSEA. CDR3 length: 17 residues. The CDR3 reads CSVLAPRARQGTDTQYF. Here the CDR3 DNA reads TGCAGCGTTCTCGCCCCTCGGGCGAGACAAGGAACAGATACGCAGTATTTT.

This clonotype was seen at least ten times. The chain has TRBV11-2 and TRBJ1-1; D remains ambiguous. Germline CDR1 is SGHAT and CDR2 is FQNNGV. Trimming removed 1 base from V and 4 bases from J, with 10 bases in between. This CDR3 has 14 amino acids. CDR3 sequence (DNA): TGTGCCAGCAGCTTAGGGGCCGCGGGCACTGAAGCTTTCTTT. This gives the protein CASSLGAAGTEAFF.

This clonotype appeared many times. A much larger clone sits a single nucleotide away, making a read error possible. The chain joins TRBV4-2 to TRBJ1-1; D unclear. V lost 0 bases and J 1 base, leaving 3 bases between the germline ends. Germline CDR1 LGHNA, CDR2 YNFKEQ. The CDR3 is 13 amino acids. This chain's CDR3 is CASSQDKNTEAFF. Written as DNA, the CDR3 is TGTGCCAGCAGCCAAGACAAGAACACTGAAGCTTTCTTT.

This clonotype was seen many times. This chain links TRBV6-1 with TRBJ1-2, with D hard to call. The CDR3 loop spans 12 amino acids. Germline values: CDR1 MNHNS, CDR2 SASEGT. V gave up 6 bases and J gave up 6 bases, with 11 bases separating them. DNA for the CDR3: TGTGCCAGCAGGGGAGGGTTTAATGGCTACACCTTC. Translation gives CASRGGFNGYTF.

This clonotype was counted many times. The chain joins TRBV20-1 to TRBJ2-5; a possible D gene is TRBD2 (6 bases). The CDR3 sequence is 12 residues long. CDR1 is DFQATT and CDR2 is SNEGSKA in the germline V gene (reference sequence). The ends were cut back, 6 bases at V and 1 base at J, with 9 bases in the middle. CDR3 in amino acids: CSARGIQETQYF. The DNA for the CDR3 is TGCAGTGCACGGGGGATCCAAGAGACCCAGTACTTC.

V and J are TRBV2 and TRBJ2-7, with a possible D match to TRBD2 (7 bases). CDR1 is SNHLY and CDR2 is FYNNEI in the germline V gene. The CDR3 spans 12 residues. Deletions cut 7 bases from V and 5 bases from J, with 12 bases between. CDR3 in DNA: TGTGCCAGCATAGGGGGGGGCCACGAGCAGTACTTC. Residues: CASIGGGHEQYF.

This clonotype came up a few times. The CDR3 sequence is CASKSGGARDTIYF. CDR3 DNA: TGTGCCAGCAAGAGCGGGGGGGCGCGGGACACCATATATTTT. V is TRBV6-1 and J is TRBJ1-3, with a tentative D call TRBD1 (6 bases). The CDR3 has 14 amino acids. V lost 7 bases to trimming and J lost 8 bases, with 18 bases between them. Germline V gives CDR1 MNHNS, CDR2 SASEGT.

This clonotype was seen a few times. CDR3 DNA: TGTGCCAGCAGTTCATTACTAGCGGAATCTCCTGGTAATGAGCAGTTCTTC. It is translated as CASSSLLAESPGNEQFF. This chain links TRBV12-3 or TRBV12-4 with TRBJ2-1, with 8 bases lining up with TRBD2. CDR3 size: 17 residues. The trim removed 4 bases at V and 7 bases at J, leaving 15 bases unmatched.

There are many counts of this clonotype. The DNA of the CDR3 is TGTGCCAGCAGCTTTGGGGACGAGACCCAGTACTTC. This sequence encodes CASSFGDETQYF. V usage is TRBV7-9 and J usage is TRBJ2-5; D is tentatively TRBD1 or TRBD2 (5 bases each). This CDR3 has 12 residues. V gave up 3 bases and J gave up 5 bases, with 7 bases separating them. Germline-derived CDR1 and CDR2 are SEHNR and FQNEAQ (reference sequence).

As regards this clonotype: A much larger clone lies one base from this, so it may be a read error. The CDR3 reads CASSLDGILRNIQFF. CDR3 in DNA: TGTGCCAGCAGCTTAGACGGTATACTACGGAACATTCAGTTCTTC. This rearrangement joins TRBV11-2 to TRBJ2-1, with D unclear. This CDR3 contains 15 residues. Per germline, CDR1 SGHAT and CDR2 FQNNGV. Trimming removed 0 bases from V and 13 bases from J, with 19 bases in between.